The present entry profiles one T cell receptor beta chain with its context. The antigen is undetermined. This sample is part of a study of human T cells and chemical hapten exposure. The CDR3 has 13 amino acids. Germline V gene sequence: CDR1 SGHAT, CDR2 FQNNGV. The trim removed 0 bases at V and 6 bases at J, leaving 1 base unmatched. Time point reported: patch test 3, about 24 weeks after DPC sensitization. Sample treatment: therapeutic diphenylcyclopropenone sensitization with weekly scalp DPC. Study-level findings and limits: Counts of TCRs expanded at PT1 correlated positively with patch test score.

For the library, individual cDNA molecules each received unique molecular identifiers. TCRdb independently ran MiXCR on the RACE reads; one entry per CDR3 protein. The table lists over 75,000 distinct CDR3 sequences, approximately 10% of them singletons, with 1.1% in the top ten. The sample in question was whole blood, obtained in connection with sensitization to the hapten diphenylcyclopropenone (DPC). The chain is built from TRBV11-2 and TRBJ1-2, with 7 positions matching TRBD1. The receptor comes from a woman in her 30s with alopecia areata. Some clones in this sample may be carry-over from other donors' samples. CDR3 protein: CASSLEGQNGYTF. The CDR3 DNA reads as TGTGCCAGCAGCTTAGAGGGACAGAATGGCTACACCTTC.